Listed here is a single TCR beta chain. This record belongs to a study of blood T cell repertoires in COVID-19. CDR1 SGHTA and CDR2 FQGTGA come from the germline V gene. Trimming shortened V by 2 bases and J by 6 bases, and 10 bases separated the two germline ends. The CDR3 contains 14 residues. Original analysis: Reference gene primers were amplified, and this amplification served to estimate nucleated cell counts. The protocol was immunoSEQ multiplex PCR, while the TCRdb copy is restricted to in-frame clones and leaves out a portion. For V, J and clone size, that table is used; D and trimming come from the DNA. Of over 300,000 clones in the sample, 86% were seen once.

The chain links TRBV7-3 to TRBJ2-2; a possible D gene is TRBD1 (5 bases). The sequence derives from a woman between 45 and 65 years old with acute or convalescent COVID-19. The sample consisted of peripheral blood. The CDR3 nucleotides read TGTGCCAGCAGCTTAGGAGTACAGGCCGGGGAGCTGTTTTTT. This sequence encodes CASSLGVQAGELFF.